This T cell receptor beta chain was found in a study of blood T cell repertoires in COVID-19. As for the study in general: The origin of the acute and convalescent COVID-19 samples was the United States, Italy and Spain.

In the source study's methods: Quantification of nucleated cells was approximated via reference gene primer amplification. Clones were read by immunoSEQ multiplex PCR, and TCRdb kept only the in-frame ones, dropping some. The V and J calls and the clone size are those of that table, but D and trimming were determined from the DNA. The sample has fewer than 300,000 clones; nearly 90% are singletons. V was cut by 5 bases and J by 3 bases, with 17 bases left in between. The CDR3 is 16 amino acids. Germline assignment: CDR1 MDHEN and CDR2 SYDVKM. The clonotype was recovered from a young man with active or convalescent COVID-19. The sample consisted of peripheral blood. V gene TRBV28 combines with J gene TRBJ2-1; D gene ambiguous. Here the CDR3 DNA reads TGTGCCAGCAGTGCCTCACAACGATTATACTACAATGAGCAGTTCTTC. Protein: CASSASQRLYYNEQFF.